The 31 T cell receptor beta chains reported below all come from one sample, sequenced in a study of immune evolution from preneoplasia to lung adenocarcinoma. Measured with immunoSEQ multiplex PCR; TCRdb has only the in-frame clones, and not every one. The sample has 11,000 to 15,000 clones; 81% are singletons. What was sequenced was FFPE minimally invasive lung adenocarcinoma tissue. Receptors originate from a person aged 60 to 85 with lung adenocarcinoma.

The chain has TRBV9 and TRBJ1-4; D is possibly TRBD1 (5 bases). The CDR3 consists of 15 residues. V was cut by 3 bases and J by 7 bases, with 16 bases left in between. Germline V gives CDR1 SGDLS, CDR2 YYNGEE. The CDR3 region is CASSARRVRGEKLFF. Written as DNA, the CDR3 is TGTGCCAGCAGCGCTCGCAGGGTACGAGGTGAAAAACTGTTTTTT.

The CDR3: CASSYPETQYF. CDR3 DNA sequence: TGTGCCAGCAGTTACCCGGAGACCCAGTACTTC. The V call is TRBV6-6, the J call TRBJ2-5, with D unclear. Germline CDR1 MNHNY, CDR2 SVGAGI (reference sequence). The CDR3 is made up of 11 amino acids. V lost 2 bases to trimming and J lost 5 bases, with 3 bases between them.

This sequence joins TRBV27 and TRBJ2-6; D is undetermined. CDR1 is MNHEY and CDR2 is SMNVEV in the germline V gene (reference sequence). The CDR3 length is 15 residues. V lost 6 bases, J lost 2 bases, and 11 bases lay in between. The CDR3 here is CASSLSPPGANVLTF. CDR3 nucleotides: TGTGCCAGCAGCCTTTCGCCACCTGGGGCCAACGTCCTGACTTTC. The full variable domain, rest sourced from reference TRBV27 and TRBJ2-6, is EAQVTQNPRYLITVTGKKLTVTCSQNMNHEYMSWYRQDPGLGLRQIYYSMNVEVTDKGDVPEGYKVSRKEKRNFPLILESPSPNQTSLYFCASSLSPPGANVLTFGAGSRLTVL.

The chain uses TRBV14 and TRBJ1-5; D uncertain. V lost 4 bases to trimming and J lost 7 bases, with 20 bases between them. The germline V gene has CDR1 SGHDN and CDR2 FVKESK. The CDR3 contains 16 residues. DNA of the CDR3: TGTGCCAGCAGCCCAGGAGAGGTTTGGCTGGGACAGCCCCAGCATTTT. Its protein product is CASSPGEVWLGQPQHF.

This sequence joins TRBV6-6 and TRBJ2-2; 8 bases fit TRBD1. Germline V gene data show CDR1 as MNHNY and CDR2 as SVGAGI (reference sequence). J gave up 2 bases and V 7 bases, and 6 bases lay outside the gene matches. This CDR3 comprises 15 residues. Here the CDR3 DNA reads TGTGCCAGCACTTCAGGACAGGGAAACACCGGGGAGCTGTTTTTT. It specifies CASTSGQGNTGELFF.

This clone showed up just a few times. This chain connects TRBV27 to TRBJ2-7, with 7 bases lining up with TRBD2. Germline V gene data show CDR1 as MNHEY and CDR2 as SMNVEV (reference sequence). V lost 4 bases to trimming and J lost 6 bases; unmatched junction nucleotides: 6. The CDR3 runs 13 residues. The CDR3 DNA follows: TGTGCCAGCAGTTACTGGGAGCGGGGCGAGCAGTACTTC. This gives the protein CASSYWERGEQYF.

V usage is TRBV11-3 and J usage is TRBJ2-4; D gene unclear. Per the germline V gene, CDR1 is SGHNT and CDR2 is YENEEA. Trimming left V 8 bases short and J 0 bases short, with 11 bases between. The CDR3 has 14 residues. The DNA for the CDR3 is TGTGCCAGCGGCGGTGTAGTAGCCAAAAACATTCAGTACTTC. This gives the protein CASGGVVAKNIQYF.

This clone was observed a handful of times. The gene calls are TRBV27 and TRBJ1-5; D unresolved. The CDR3 totals 16 residues. V dropped 3 bases and J dropped 1 base, with 13 bases sitting between them. Germline loops: CDR1 MNHEY, CDR2 SMNVEV (reference sequence). The CDR3 loop is CASSLSLPGSNQPQHF. The CDR3 DNA reads TGTGCCAGCAGTTTGTCTCTTCCTGGGAGCAATCAGCCCCAGCATTTT.

The chain recombines TRBV6-5 with TRBJ1-2; TRBD1 matches 7 bases. Germline-derived CDR1 and CDR2 are MNHEY and SVGAGI. V lost 0 bases and J lost 5; bases outside the gene matches: 6. The CDR3 loop spans 15 amino acids. The CDR3, as DNA: TGTGCCAGCAGTTACTCGGAGGACAGGCCATATGGCTACACCTTC. Amino acids: CASSYSEDRPYGYTF.

The chain links TRBV4-3 to TRBJ2-3; unclear D gene. The CDR3 loop spans 14 amino acids. From germline, CDR1 is LGHNA and CDR2 YSLEER. V lost 4 bases and J lost 2, with 10 bases in between. The CDR3 spells CASSPDRFTDTQYF. The CDR3 DNA reads TGCGCCAGCAGCCCCGACCGATTCACAGATACGCAGTATTTT.

This chain connects TRBV28 to TRBJ2-4, with 7 positions matching TRBD2. Germline V gene sequence: CDR1 MDHEN, CDR2 SYDVKM. The ends lost 3 bases at V and 2 bases at J; junction bases unmatched: 1. The length of the CDR3 is 14 residues. In DNA, the CDR3 is TGTGCCAGCAGTTTCGGGGGGACCAAAAACATTCAGTACTTC. Its protein product is CASSFGGTKNIQYF.

This chain links TRBV14 with TRBJ2-7; D may be TRBD1 (5 bases). Germline lookup yields CDR1 SGHDN and CDR2 FVKESK. The CDR3 runs to 15 residues. The V end was cut by 4 bases, the J end by 0 bases, with 13 bases between. DNA for the CDR3: TGTGCCAGCAGCCGAGACAGCTTTAACTCCTACGAGCAGTACTTC. Residues: CASSRDSFNSYEQYF.

The table lists this clone with a few counts. The rearrangement joins TRBV5-1 to TRBJ1-1; 7 bases match TRBD1. Germline V CDR1 and CDR2: SGHRS, YFSETQ. This CDR3 has 15 residues. With 5 bases clipped from V and 1 base from J, the junction kept 8 bases outside the gene matches. CDR3 region: CASSFGGTANTEAFF. In DNA, the CDR3 is TGCGCCAGCAGTTTCGGCGGGACAGCGAACACTGAAGCTTTCTTT.

This clone showed up just a few times. V is TRBV28 and J is TRBJ1-2; the D is unclear. Germline V gene lookup returns CDR1 MDHEN and CDR2 SYDVKM. The V and J ends lost 4 bases and 0 bases respectively, with 9 bases between them. The CDR3 is 14 amino acids. The CDR3 sequence is CASSSFLTNYGYTF. The CDR3 DNA is TGTGCCAGCAGTTCCTTTCTCACTAACTATGGCTACACCTTC.

This clone was counted only a few times. J is TRBJ1-2 and V is TRBV6-4, with D possibly matching TRBD1 (6 bases). Germline lookup yields CDR1 MRHNA and CDR2 SNTAGT. This CDR3 spans 15 amino acids. Trimming left V 4 bases short and J 5 bases short, with 17 bases between. CDR3 sequence (DNA): TGTGCCAGCAGTGTGGAAATGGGGGCGAATTATGGCTACACCTTC. Its translation is CASSVEMGANYGYTF.

The gene calls are TRBV6-6 and TRBJ1-4; no reliable D call. This CDR3 spans 14 amino acids. Trimming shortened V by 3 bases and J by 0 bases, and 5 bases separated the two germline ends. Germline V gene data show CDR1 as MNHNY and CDR2 as SVGAGI (reference sequence). CDR3 loop: CASSYSATNEKLFF. The CDR3 DNA is TGTGCCAGCAGTTATTCGGCAACTAATGAAAAACTGTTTTTT.

This clone is labeled medium-sized. This chain uses TRBV6-6 with TRBJ2-3, with D possibly matching TRBD2 (5 bases). Germline V gene sequence: CDR1 MNHNY, CDR2 SVGAGI (reference sequence). There are 12 residues in the CDR3. Trimming stripped 8 bases from V and 7 bases from J, with 13 bases between. The chain's CDR3 is CASGTGEYTQYF. CDR3 bases: TGTGCCAGCGGAACTGGGGAGTATACGCAGTATTTT.

The J gene is TRBJ1-1, the V gene TRBV18; tentative D call: TRBD1 (5 bases). The CDR3 consists of 13 residues. V was clipped by 3 bases and J by 8 bases, with 13 bases between them. Looked up from germline, CDR1 is KGHSH and CDR2 is LQKENI. CDR3 residues: CASSPGREGEAFF. CDR3 sequence (DNA): TGTGCCAGCTCACCGGGCAGGGAGGGAGAAGCTTTCTTT. The entire variable domain, with the rest obtained from reference TRBV18 and TRBJ1-1, is as follows: NAGVMQNPRHLVRRRGQEARLRCSPMKGHSHVYWYRQLPEEGLKFMVYLQKENIIDESGMPKERFSAEFPKEGPSILRIQQVVRGDSAAYFCASSPGREGEAFFGQGTRLTVV.

The chain recombines TRBV6-5 with TRBJ1-3; the D is unclear. The CDR3 covers 15 residues. Germline V gene data show CDR1 as MNHEY and CDR2 as SVGAGI. Trimming stripped 4 bases from V and 0 bases from J, with 10 bases between. CDR3 sequence: CASSSTGDSGNTIYF. The CDR3 nucleotides read TGTGCCAGCAGTTCGACGGGCGACTCTGGAAACACCATATATTTT.

V usage is TRBV19 and J usage is TRBJ2-1, with D perhaps matching TRBD1 (5 bases). Between the trimmed V and J ends, which lost 3 bases and 4 bases, there was a span of 10 bases. Germline assignment: CDR1 LNHDA and CDR2 SQIVND (reference sequence). There are 14 residues in the CDR3. The CDR3 is CASSIRTKYNEQFF. The CDR3 DNA is TGTGCCAGTAGTATCCGGACAAAATACAATGAGCAGTTCTTC.

The chain combines TRBV20-1 with TRBJ1-4, with D unresolved. Trimming shortened V by 6 bases and J by 6 bases, and 8 bases separated the two germline ends. The CDR3 is 11 amino acids. The germline gives CDR1 DFQATT, CDR2 SNEGSKA (reference sequence). The CDR3 here is CSAPFYEKLFF. The CDR3, as DNA: TGCAGTGCCCCCTTCTATGAAAAACTGTTTTTT.

The gene calls are TRBV12-5 and TRBJ2-7; 8 bases line up with TRBD1. V dropped 0 bases and J dropped 4; count of bases not matched to a gene: 11. CDR1 and CDR2 (germline): LGHNT, FRNRAP. CDR3 length: 17 amino acids. This chain's CDR3 is CASGLVRGQGAKYEQYF. The CDR3 DNA reads TGTGCTAGTGGTTTGGTAAGGGGGCAGGGGGCGAAGTACGAGCAGTACTTC.

This chain links TRBV27 with TRBJ2-3; the D is unclear. The germline gives CDR1 MNHEY, CDR2 SMNVEV (reference sequence). The CDR3 runs 14 residues. The V and J ends lost 2 bases and 3 bases respectively, with 9 bases between them. The CDR3 DNA is TGTGCCAGCAGTTTAGGAGTAGGGACAGATACGCAGTATTTT. Translating gives CASSLGVGTDTQYF.

The J gene is TRBJ2-7, the V gene TRBV19, with a weak D call TRBD1 (6 bases). This CDR3 is built from 14 residues. V lost 4 bases and J 6 bases, leaving 16 bases between the germline ends. From germline, CDR1 is LNHDA and CDR2 SQIVND (reference sequence). This CDR3 is CASSTDRYLSEQYF. The CDR3 DNA follows: TGTGCCAGTAGTACGGACAGATACCTCTCCGAGCAGTACTTC.

The chain couples TRBV6-1 to TRBJ2-7; D unresolved. Germline CDR1 is MNHNS and CDR2 is SASEGT. Between the trimmed V and J ends, which lost 8 bases and 7 bases, there was a span of 21 bases. CDR3 length equals 14 residues. CDR3 nucleotides: TGTGCCAGCCACCCCATGGACCCGGGCTTGGAGCAGTACTTC. The encoded protein is CASHPMDPGLEQYF.

The chain is built from TRBV19 and TRBJ1-1, with TRBD1 matching 8 bases. The CDR3 has 14 residues. The V gene end was trimmed by 8 bases and the J gene end by 4 bases; junction bases not matched to a gene: 9. From germline, CDR1 is LNHDA and CDR2 SQIVND (reference sequence). CDR3 in DNA: TGTGCCAGTCGCCTCTCAGGGGGCCCCACTGAAGCTTTCTTT. Its protein is CASRLSGGPTEAFF.

CDR3 sequence: CASRTGGSNQPQHF. CDR3 sequence (DNA): TGTGCCAGCCGGACAGGGGGGAGCAATCAGCCCCAGCATTTT. The gene calls are TRBV2 and TRBJ1-5, with 10 bases aligning to TRBD1. CDR1 and CDR2 (germline): SNHLY, FYNNEI. The CDR3 has 14 residues. Trimming took 8 bases from V and 1 from J; bases not matched to a gene: 2.

This clone has just a few counts. J is TRBJ1-6 and V is TRBV6-1, with D possibly being TRBD1 (5 bases). V lost 10 bases, J lost 4 bases, and 14 bases lay in between. Germline V gene data show CDR1 as MNHNS and CDR2 as SASEGT. This CDR3 spans 14 amino acids. CDR3 nucleotide sequence: TGTGCCACTGGGGCCGGTCCTTATAATTCACCCCTCCACTTT. It is translated as CATGAGPYNSPLHF.

V gene TRBV19 combines with J gene TRBJ2-2; 10 nucleotides match TRBD2. This CDR3 spans 17 amino acids. Germline values: CDR1 LNHDA, CDR2 SQIVND (reference sequence). The ends lost 3 bases at V and 4 bases at J; junction bases unmatched: 8. Here the CDR3 reads CASSIPLAGVITGELFF. DNA of the CDR3: TGTGCCAGTAGTATTCCCCTAGCGGGAGTTATCACCGGGGAGCTGTTTTTT.

The rearrangement uses TRBV28 and TRBJ2-3; TRBD2 aligns across 8 bases. Per germline, CDR1 MDHEN and CDR2 SYDVKM. The J segment lost 1 base and the V segment lost 6 bases, leaving 12 bases of the junction unmatched. The length of the CDR3 is 17 residues. The CDR3 coding sequence is TGTGCCAGCAGAAAAAAGTCAGCGGGAGTCGGCACAGATACGCAGTATTTT. Protein product: CASRKKSAGVGTDTQYF. Filled out from reference TRBV28 and TRBJ2-3, the complete variable domain reads DVKVTQSSRYLVKRTGEKVFLECVQDMDHENMFWYRQDPGLGLRLIYFSYDVKMKEKGDIPEGYSVSREKKERFSLILESASTNQTSMYLCASRKKSAGVGTDTQYFGPGTRLTVL.

The CDR3 bases are TGTGCCAGCAGCTTCCAGGGGGCTAGAGGTTATGGCTACACCTTC. Its protein is CASSFQGARGYGYTF. V usage is TRBV5-6 and J usage is TRBJ1-2; 8 nucleotides agree with TRBD1. The CDR3 is 15 amino acids. The V gene end was trimmed by 2 bases and the J gene end by 5 bases; junction bases not matched to a gene: 8. The germline CDR1 and CDR2 sequences are SGHDT and YYEEEE.